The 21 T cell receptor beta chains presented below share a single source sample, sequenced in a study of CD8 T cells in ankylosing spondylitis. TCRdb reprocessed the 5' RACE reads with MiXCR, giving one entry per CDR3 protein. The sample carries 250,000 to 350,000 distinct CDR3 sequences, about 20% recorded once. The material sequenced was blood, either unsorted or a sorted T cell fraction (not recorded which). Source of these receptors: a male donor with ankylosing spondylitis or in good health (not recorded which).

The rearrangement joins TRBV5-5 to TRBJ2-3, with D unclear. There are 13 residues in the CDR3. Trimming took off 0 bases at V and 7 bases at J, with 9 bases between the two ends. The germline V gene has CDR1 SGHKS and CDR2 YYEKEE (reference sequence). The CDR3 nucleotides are TGTGCCAGCAGCTTGGTTGCAGCGAATACGCAGTATTTT. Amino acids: CASSLVAANTQYF.

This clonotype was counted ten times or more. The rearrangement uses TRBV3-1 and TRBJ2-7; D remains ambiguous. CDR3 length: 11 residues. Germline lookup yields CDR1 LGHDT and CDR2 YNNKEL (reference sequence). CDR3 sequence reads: CASSQGYEQYV. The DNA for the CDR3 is TGTGCCAGCAGTCAAGGATACGAGCAGTACGTC.

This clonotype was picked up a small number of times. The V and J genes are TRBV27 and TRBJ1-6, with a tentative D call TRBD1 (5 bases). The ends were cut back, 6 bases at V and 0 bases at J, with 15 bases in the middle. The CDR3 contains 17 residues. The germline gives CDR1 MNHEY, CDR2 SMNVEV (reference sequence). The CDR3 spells CASSQNRLSSYNSPLHF. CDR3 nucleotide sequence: TGTGCCAGCAGCCAGAACAGGCTAAGCTCCTATAATTCACCCCTCCACTTT.

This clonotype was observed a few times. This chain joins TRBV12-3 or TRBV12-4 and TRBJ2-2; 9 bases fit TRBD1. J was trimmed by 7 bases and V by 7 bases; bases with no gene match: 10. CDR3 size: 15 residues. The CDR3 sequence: CASTPGQGFVGELFF. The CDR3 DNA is TGTGCCAGCACCCCGGGACAGGGTTTTGTCGGGGAGCTGTTTTTT.

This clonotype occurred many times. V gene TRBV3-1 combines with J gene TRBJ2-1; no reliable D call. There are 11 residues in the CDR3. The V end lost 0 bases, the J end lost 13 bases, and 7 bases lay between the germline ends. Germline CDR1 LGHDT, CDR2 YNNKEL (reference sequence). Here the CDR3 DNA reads TGTGCCAGCAGCCAAGAAATAAGACAGTTCTTC. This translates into CASSQEIRQFF.

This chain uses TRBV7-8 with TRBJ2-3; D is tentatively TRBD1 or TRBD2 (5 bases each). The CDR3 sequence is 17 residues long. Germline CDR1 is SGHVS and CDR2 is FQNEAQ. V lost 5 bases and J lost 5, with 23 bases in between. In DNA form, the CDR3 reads TGTGCCAGCAGCCCTATCCCATCTAGGGACGCCGAAGATACGCAGTATTTT. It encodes CASSPIPSRDAEDTQYF.

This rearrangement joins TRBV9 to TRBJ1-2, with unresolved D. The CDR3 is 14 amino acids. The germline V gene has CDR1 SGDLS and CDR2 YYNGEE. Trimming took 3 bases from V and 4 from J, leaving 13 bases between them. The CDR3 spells CASSAGSSGYGYTF. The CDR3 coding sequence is TGTGCCAGCAGCGCCGGCTCTTCAGGCTATGGCTACACCTTC.

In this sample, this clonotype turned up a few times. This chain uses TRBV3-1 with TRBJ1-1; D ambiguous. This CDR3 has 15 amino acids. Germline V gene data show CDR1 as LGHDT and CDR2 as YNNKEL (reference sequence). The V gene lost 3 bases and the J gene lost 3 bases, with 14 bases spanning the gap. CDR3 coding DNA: TGTGCCAGCAGCCATTCCCAGCGGGGTTACACTGAAGCTTTCTTT. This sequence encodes CASSHSQRGYTEAFF.

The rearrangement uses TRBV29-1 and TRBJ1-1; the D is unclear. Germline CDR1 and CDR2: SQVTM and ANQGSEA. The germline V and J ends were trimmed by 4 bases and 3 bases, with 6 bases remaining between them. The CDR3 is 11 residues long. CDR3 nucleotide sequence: TGCAGCGTTGCGTTTGACACTGAAGCTTTCTTT. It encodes CSVAFDTEAFF. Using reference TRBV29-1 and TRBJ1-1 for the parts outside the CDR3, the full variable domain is SAVISQKPSRDICQRGTSLTIQCQVDSQVTMMFWYRQQPGQSLTLIATANQGSEATYESGFVIDKFPISRPNLTFSTLTVSNMSPEDSSIYLCSVAFDTEAFFGQGTRLTVV.

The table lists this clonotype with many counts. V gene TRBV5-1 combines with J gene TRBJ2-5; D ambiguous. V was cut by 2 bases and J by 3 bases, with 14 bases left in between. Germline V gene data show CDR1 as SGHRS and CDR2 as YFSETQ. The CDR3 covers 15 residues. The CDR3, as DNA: TGCGCCAGCAGCTTCGGTTTTATGTCCGAAGAGACCCAGTACTTC. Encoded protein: CASSFGFMSEETQYF.

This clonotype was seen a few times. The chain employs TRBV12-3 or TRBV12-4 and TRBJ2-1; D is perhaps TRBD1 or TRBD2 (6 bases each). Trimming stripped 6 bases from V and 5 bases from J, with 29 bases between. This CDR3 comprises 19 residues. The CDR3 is CASSPSRDGGWGANNEQFF. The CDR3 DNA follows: TGTGCCAGCAGCCCCTCAAGGGACGGTGGCTGGGGGGCGAACAATGAGCAGTTCTTC.

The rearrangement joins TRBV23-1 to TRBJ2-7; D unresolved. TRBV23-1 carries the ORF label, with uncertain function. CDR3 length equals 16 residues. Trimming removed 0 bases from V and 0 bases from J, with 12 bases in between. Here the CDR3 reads CASSQSIVRNSYEQYV. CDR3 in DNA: TGCGCCAGCAGTCAATCGATTGTCAGGAACTCCTACGAGCAGTACGTC.

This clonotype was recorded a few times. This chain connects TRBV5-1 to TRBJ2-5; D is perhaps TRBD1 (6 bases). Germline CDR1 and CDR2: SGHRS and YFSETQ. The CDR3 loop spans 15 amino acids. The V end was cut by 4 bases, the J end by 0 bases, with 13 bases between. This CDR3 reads CASSPGTKYQETQYF. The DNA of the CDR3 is TGCGCCAGCAGCCCCGGGACAAAATACCAAGAGACCCAGTACTTC.

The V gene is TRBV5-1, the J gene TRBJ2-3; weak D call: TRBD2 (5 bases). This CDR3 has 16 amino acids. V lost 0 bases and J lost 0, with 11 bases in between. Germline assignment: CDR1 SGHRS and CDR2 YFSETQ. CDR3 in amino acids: CASSLGVLASTDTQYF. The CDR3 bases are TGCGCCAGCAGCTTGGGGGTTCTAGCCAGCACAGATACGCAGTATTTT.

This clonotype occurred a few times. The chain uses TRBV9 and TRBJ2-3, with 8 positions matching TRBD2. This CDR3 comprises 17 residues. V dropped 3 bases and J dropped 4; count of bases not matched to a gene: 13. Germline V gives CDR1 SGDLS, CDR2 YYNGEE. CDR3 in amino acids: CASSGQVAGPSSDTQYF. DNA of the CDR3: TGTGCCAGCAGCGGCCAGGTAGCGGGACCCAGTTCAGATACGCAGTATTTT.

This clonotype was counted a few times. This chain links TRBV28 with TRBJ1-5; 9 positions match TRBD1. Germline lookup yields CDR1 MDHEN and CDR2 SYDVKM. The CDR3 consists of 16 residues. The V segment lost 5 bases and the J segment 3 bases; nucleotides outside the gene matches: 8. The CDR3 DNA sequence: TGTGCCAGCAGTGGGGACAGGGCCCCTAACAATCAGCCCCAGCATTTT. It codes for CASSGDRAPNNQPQHF.

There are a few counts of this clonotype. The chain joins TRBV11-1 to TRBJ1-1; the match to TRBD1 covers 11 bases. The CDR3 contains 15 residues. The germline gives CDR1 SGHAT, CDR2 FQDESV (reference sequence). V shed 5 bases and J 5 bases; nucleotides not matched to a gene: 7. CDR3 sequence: CASSDTGQGGTEAFF. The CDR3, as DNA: TGTGCCAGCAGCGACACGGGACAGGGGGGGACTGAAGCTTTCTTT.

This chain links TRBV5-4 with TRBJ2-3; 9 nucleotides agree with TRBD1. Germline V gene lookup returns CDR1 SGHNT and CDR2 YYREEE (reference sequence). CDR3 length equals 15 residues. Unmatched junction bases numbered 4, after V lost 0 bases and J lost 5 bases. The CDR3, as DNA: TGTGCCAGCAGCTTGGGGGACAGGGTGGGAGATACGCAGTATTTT. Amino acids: CASSLGDRVGDTQYF.

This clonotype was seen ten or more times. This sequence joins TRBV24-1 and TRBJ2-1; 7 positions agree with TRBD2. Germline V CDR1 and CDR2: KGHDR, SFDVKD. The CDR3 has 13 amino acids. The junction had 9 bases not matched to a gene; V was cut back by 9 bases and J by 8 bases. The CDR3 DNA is TGTGCCACCCGAGACGGCGGGAGAGATGAGCAGTTCTTC. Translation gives CATRDGGRDEQFF.

The CDR3 nucleotides read TGCAGCGTAACAGGGATGAACACTGAAGCTTTCTTT. Translated: CSVTGMNTEAFF. The chain links TRBV29-1 to TRBJ1-1, with TRBD1 as a possible D gene (6 bases). Germline assignment: CDR1 SQVTM and CDR2 ANQGSEA. The CDR3 runs to 12 residues. V shed 6 bases and J shed 0 bases, with 8 bases lying between them.

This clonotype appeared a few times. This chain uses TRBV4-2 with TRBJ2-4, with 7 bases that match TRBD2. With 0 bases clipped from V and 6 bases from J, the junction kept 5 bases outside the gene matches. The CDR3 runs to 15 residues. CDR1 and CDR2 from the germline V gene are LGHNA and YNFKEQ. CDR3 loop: CASSQEAGAGNIQYF. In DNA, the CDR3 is TGTGCCAGCAGCCAAGAGGCGGGAGCCGGAAACATTCAGTACTTC.